The text below deals with one T cell receptor (beta chain). The antigen is unknown. Recipients received nonmyeloablative bone marrow transplants from related graft donors, with transient mixed chimerism. Unstimulated Tregs (CD4+CD25+CD127-) and CD4+CD25- non-Tregs were sorted from PBMCs. Using immunoSEQ multiplex PCR, the repertoire was profiled, and TCRdb retains in-frame clones only, with some absent. The sample shows tens of thousands of clones, around 90% of them seen only once. The data were taken from a study of Tregs in tolerant kidney transplant recipients. Whole-study findings and limits: Tolerant patients' donor-specific Tregs expanded beyond overall Tregs, suggesting antigen-driven growth. Validation in larger populations is needed because few patients were studied.

Germline assignment: CDR1 SGHNT and CDR2 YYREEE (reference sequence). The CDR3 spans 15 residues. V was cut by 1 base and J by 3 bases, with 11 bases left in between. The V gene is TRBV5-4, the J gene TRBJ1-5; D gene ambiguous. This receptor was taken from a human patient who received a combined kidney and bone marrow transplant. Some T cells may arise from the graft donor. The source material was CD8+ T cells from blood (PBMCs), sampled 24 months after the transplant. DNA for the CDR3: TGTGCCAGCAGCTTGTCTCCAGGTTCCAATCAGCCCCAGCATTTT. Protein: CASSLSPGSNQPQHF. Full variable domain (outside the CDR3, taken from reference TRBV5-4 and TRBJ1-5): ETGVTQSPTHLIKTRGQQVTLRCSSQSGHNTVSWYQQALGQGPQFIFQYYREEENGRGNFPPRFSGLQFPNYSSELNVNALELDDSALYLCASSLSPGSNQPQHFGDGTRLSIL.